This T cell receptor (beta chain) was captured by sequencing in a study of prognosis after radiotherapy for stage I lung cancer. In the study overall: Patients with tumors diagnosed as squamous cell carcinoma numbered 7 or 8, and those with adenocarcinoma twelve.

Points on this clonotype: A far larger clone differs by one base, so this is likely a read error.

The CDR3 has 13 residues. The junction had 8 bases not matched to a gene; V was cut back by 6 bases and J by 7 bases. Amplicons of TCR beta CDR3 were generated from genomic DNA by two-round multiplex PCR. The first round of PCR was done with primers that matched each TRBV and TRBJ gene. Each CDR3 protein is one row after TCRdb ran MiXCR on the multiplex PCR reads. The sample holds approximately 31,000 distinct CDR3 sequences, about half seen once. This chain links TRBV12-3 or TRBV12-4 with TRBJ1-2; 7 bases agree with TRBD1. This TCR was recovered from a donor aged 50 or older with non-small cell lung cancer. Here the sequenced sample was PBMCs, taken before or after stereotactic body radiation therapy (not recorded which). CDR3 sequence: CASRVTGAIGYTF. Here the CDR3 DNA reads TGTGCCAGCAGGGTAACAGGGGCCATTGGCTACACCTTC.